This TCR beta chain comes out of a study of CD8 T cells in ankylosing spondylitis. The study's findings and limits: Significant enrichment of disease-linked clones was reportedly seen in matched ankylosing spondylitis synovial fluid. Prior literature has documented some motif variants in synovial fluid and blood from reactive arthritis. Ankylosing spondylitis blood appeared to be characterized by a TCR beta motif of eight highly homologous variants.

In making TCR beta libraries, quantitative 5'-RACE with molecular barcodes was used. TCRdb re-called the 5' RACE reads with MiXCR, one entry per CDR3 protein. The sample lists hundreds of thousands of distinct CDR3 sequences, approximately 9% occurring once. This clonotype was observed a few times. Its antigen is unknown. This CDR3 region has 15 residues. The V segment lost 4 bases and the J segment 4 bases; nucleotides outside the gene matches: 10. Germline V gene data show CDR1 as LGHNA and CDR2 as YSLEER. The TCR sequence derives from a male donor with ankylosing spondylitis or in good health (not recorded which). The V call is TRBV4-3, the J call TRBJ2-7; TRBD1 matches 7 bases. The sample taken for sequencing was blood, either unsorted or a sorted T cell fraction (not recorded which). The CDR3 DNA reads TGCGCCAGCAGCCGAAACAGGGGCCTAGAGTACGAGCAGTACTTC. Protein: CASSRNRGLEYEQYF.